These 21 T cell receptor beta chains were all obtained from the same sample, sequenced in a study of yellow fever vaccine responses in identical twins. TCRdb recomputed calls from the RT-PCR reads with MiXCR, one row per CDR3 protein. The sample shows roughly 17,000 distinct CDR3 sequences, around three quarters of them seen only once. The sample consisted of T cells from blood (PBMCs), unsorted or a sorted subset (not recorded which), taken before or after yellow fever vaccination (not recorded which). These receptors came from a woman aged 18-30 years who received the yellow fever vaccine.

The chain has TRBV24-1 and TRBJ2-1, with 12 bases fitting TRBD2. V gave up 4 bases and J gave up 1 base; unmatched junction bases: 7. This CDR3 spans 18 amino acids. The V gene's germline CDR1 is KGHDR and CDR2 SFDVKD. CDR3 protein: CATSESLAGGLSYNEQFF. CDR3 coding DNA: TGTGCCACCAGTGAATCACTAGCGGGGGGCTTATCCTACAATGAGCAGTTCTTC.

The J gene is TRBJ2-6, the V gene TRBV27; D unresolved. The CDR3 length is 14 residues. V lost 6 bases to trimming and J lost 0 bases, with 6 bases between them. Germline V gene lookup returns CDR1 MNHEY and CDR2 SMNVEV (reference sequence). CDR3: CASRQSSGANVLTF. The CDR3 DNA reads TGTGCCAGCAGACAGAGCTCTGGGGCCAACGTCCTGACTTTC. The full variable domain, its missing parts supplied by reference TRBV27 and TRBJ2-6, is EAQVTQNPRYLITVTGKKLTVTCSQNMNHEYMSWYRQDPGLGLRQIYYSMNVEVTDKGDVPEGYKVSRKEKRNFPLILESPSPNQTSLYFCASRQSSGANVLTFGAGSRLTVL.

The chain carries TRBV11-1 and TRBJ2-1, with D maybe TRBD1 (5 bases). V was cut by 4 bases and J by 0 bases, with 10 bases left in between. This CDR3 spans 15 amino acids. Looked up from germline, CDR1 is SGHAT and CDR2 is FQDESV (reference sequence). In DNA form, the CDR3 reads TGTGCCAGCAGCTATTCGGACACCTCCTACAATGAGCAGTTCTTC. It yields the protein CASSYSDTSYNEQFF.

A single count supports this clonotype. The gene calls are TRBV29-1 and TRBJ2-1; D possibly matches TRBD1 or TRBD2 (5 bases each). V was trimmed by 6 bases and J by 2 bases, leaving 17 bases between them. Looked up from germline, CDR1 is SQVTM and CDR2 is ANQGSEA. The CDR3 length is 15 residues. CDR3 sequence reads: CSVTGARNTYNEQFF. The DNA of the CDR3 is TGCAGCGTCACCGGGGCCCGAAATACCTACAATGAGCAGTTCTTC.

The DNA of the CDR3 is TGTGCCAGCAGCGCAAATACGGAGTCCTACAATGAGCAGTTCTTC. It codes for CASSANTESYNEQFF. The V gene is TRBV3-1, the J gene TRBJ2-1; D gene unclear. Trimming shortened V by 5 bases and J by 1 base, and 12 bases separated the two germline ends. Germline lookup yields CDR1 LGHDT and CDR2 YNNKEL (reference sequence). CDR3 length: 15 amino acids.

CDR3 nucleotide sequence: TGTGCTAGCCTCCAGATGGGCAATGAGCAGTTCTTC. Its translation: CASLQMGNEQFF. This chain links TRBV12-5 with TRBJ2-1; no reliable D call. Germline V lookup: CDR1 LGHNT, CDR2 FRNRAP. Trimming shortened V by 9 bases and J by 6 bases, and 12 bases separated the two germline ends. This CDR3 spans 12 amino acids.

This clonotype was seen a single time. J is TRBJ1-6 and V is TRBV2; D not resolved. Germline V lookup: CDR1 SNHLY, CDR2 FYNNEI. Trimming removed 3 bases from V and 7 bases from J, with 13 bases in between. This CDR3 contains 15 residues. CDR3 DNA: TGTGCCAGCAGTGAGCAAGTTTTGGGAAATTCACCCCTCCACTTT. Translating gives CASSEQVLGNSPLHF.

This clonotype has just a few counts. One end of the junction fails to match germline, which may point to a read error. This chain uses TRBV6-2 or TRBV6-3 with TRBJ2-3; perhaps TRBD2 as D (6 bases). This CDR3 comprises 13 residues. Germline-derived CDR1 and CDR2 are MNHEY and SVGEGT. As DNA, the CDR3 is TGTGCCAGCAGATACTTTAGCGGTGATACGCAGTATTTT. It codes for CASRYFSGDTQYF.

V usage is TRBV11-3 and J usage is TRBJ2-2; D might be TRBD2 (5 bases). Germline V gene data show CDR1 as SGHNT and CDR2 as YENEEA. This CDR3 has 14 residues. The V and J ends lost 6 bases and 2 bases respectively, with 10 bases between them. The CDR3 coding sequence is TGTGCCAGCAGTAAGGGAGATAACACCGGGGAGCTGTTTTTT. This sequence encodes CASSKGDNTGELFF.

This chain connects TRBV7-8 to TRBJ2-7, with D tentatively TRBD2 (5 bases). Trimming left V 2 bases short and J 4 bases short, with 6 bases between. This CDR3 spans 12 amino acids. Germline lookup yields CDR1 SGHVS and CDR2 FQNEAQ. The chain's CDR3 is CASSLSGYEQYV. CDR3 nucleotides: TGTGCCAGCAGCTTAAGCGGTTACGAGCAGTACGTC.

The sample holds one count of this clonotype. The genes are TRBV2 and TRBJ2-6, with 8 positions matching TRBD2. The CDR3 is 18 amino acids. The germline V gene has CDR1 SNHLY and CDR2 FYNNEI. The V and J ends lost 5 bases and 1 base, in that order; junction bases with no gene match: 10. CDR3 protein: CASSLTSGLLSGANVLTF. CDR3 DNA: TGTGCCAGCAGTTTAACTAGCGGATTACTTTCTGGGGCCAACGTCCTGACTTTC.

The V and J genes are TRBV4-3 and TRBJ2-7; TRBD1 aligns across 7 bases. Losses at the gene ends were 5 bases for V and 2 bases for J; bases not matched to a gene: 6. The V gene's germline CDR1 is LGHNA and CDR2 YSLEER. The CDR3 runs to 14 residues. As DNA, the CDR3 is TGCGCCAGCAGCTCCCACAGGGGAACCTACGAGCAGTACTTC. Its translation: CASSSHRGTYEQYF.

This chain joins TRBV11-2 and TRBJ1-2, with TRBD1 matching over 7 bases. After removal of 5 bases from V and 5 bases from J, the junction contained 8 bases not matched to a gene. The germline V gene encodes CDR1 SGHAT and CDR2 FQNNGV. This CDR3 spans 14 amino acids. The CDR3 is CASSPGTADYGYTF. The CDR3 DNA is TGTGCCAGCAGCCCCGGGACAGCAGATTATGGCTACACCTTC.

In DNA, the CDR3 is TGTGCCAGCAGTTACTCTTGGACACCGAGCACAGATACGCAGTATTTT. Its translation: CASSYSWTPSTDTQYF. The V call is TRBV6-2 or TRBV6-3, the J call TRBJ2-3; a weak D match, TRBD1 (5 bases). Germline-derived CDR1 and CDR2 are MNHEY and SVGEGT. V was pared by 0 bases and J by 0 bases, with 10 bases between. The CDR3 runs 16 residues.

V is TRBV10-3 and J is TRBJ2-7; 7 bases are a match to TRBD1. The CDR3 length is 14 residues. CDR1 is ENHRY, CDR2 SYGVKD, per germline. V gave up 6 bases and J gave up 1 base; unmatched junction bases: 6. The CDR3 spells CAIRPGTASYEQYF. CDR3 sequence (DNA): TGTGCCATCAGACCCGGGACAGCTTCCTACGAGCAGTACTTC.

The chain has TRBV10-3 and TRBJ2-1, with D perhaps TRBD2 (6 bases). V was clipped by 2 bases and J by 10 bases, with 21 bases between them. The CDR3 consists of 16 residues. The V gene's germline CDR1 is ENHRY and CDR2 SYGVKD. Here the CDR3 DNA reads TGTGCCATCAGTGAGGACAACTCTCCCTCCCGGGGGGAGCAGTTCTTC. Amino acid sequence: CAISEDNSPSRGEQFF.

This chain links TRBV12-2 with TRBJ1-1. TRBV12-2 is a pseudogene. The CDR3 is 14 residues long. The CDR3 region is CASRSGGEYTEAFF. Here the CDR3 DNA reads TGTGCAAGTCGCTCCGGAGGGGAGTACACTGAAGCTTTCTTT.

This clonotype has only a few counts. The CDR3 sequence: CSAPGTHFSYNEQFF. CDR3 sequence (DNA): TGCAGTGCTCCCGGGACTCACTTTTCCTACAATGAGCAGTTCTTC. V gene TRBV20-1 combines with J gene TRBJ2-1; a possible D gene is TRBD2 (6 bases). Deletions cut 5 bases from V and 1 base from J, with 15 bases between. Germline assignment: CDR1 DFQATT and CDR2 SNEGSKA (reference sequence). The CDR3 sequence is 15 residues long.

The genes are TRBV11-3 and TRBJ2-7; tentative D call: TRBD1 (5 bases). Germline CDR1 reads SGHNT; CDR2 reads YENEEA. Trimming shortened V by 6 bases and J by 3 bases, and 15 bases separated the two germline ends. The CDR3 totals 14 residues. Written as DNA, the CDR3 is TGTGCCAGCAGTTTCGGACCCGGACACTACGAGCAGTACTTC. This encodes CASSFGPGHYEQYF.

The CDR3 loop reads CASSLIIDRDQETQYF. The CDR3 coding sequence is TGTGCCAGCAGTTTAATCATTGACAGGGACCAAGAGACCCAGTACTTC. This chain connects TRBV28 to TRBJ2-5; 7 nucleotides agree with TRBD1. Germline CDR1 and CDR2: MDHEN and SYDVKM. J was trimmed by 0 bases and V by 2 bases; bases with no gene match: 6. The length of the CDR3 is 16 residues.

This sequence joins TRBV20-1 and TRBJ1-4, with no clear D. This CDR3 spans 11 amino acids. Trimming took off 2 bases at V and 4 bases at J, with 2 bases between the two ends. The germline V gene encodes CDR1 DFQATT and CDR2 SNEGSKA (reference sequence). The CDR3 loop reads CSARHNEKLFF. The DNA of the CDR3 is TGCAGTGCTAGACATAATGAAAAACTGTTTTTT.